This TCR beta chain was captured by sequencing in a study of blood T cell repertoires in COVID-19. Sequenced by immunoSEQ multiplex PCR; TCRdb stores in-frame clones only, minus some. The data show roughly 180,000 clones, 75% to 90% seen once. Germline loops: CDR1 LGHDT, CDR2 YNNKEL (reference sequence). V shed 6 bases and J shed 1 base, with 12 bases lying between them. This CDR3 contains 14 residues. This clone occurred a few times. The sample was PBMCs or T cells enriched from blood (not recorded which). The J gene is TRBJ1-1, the V gene TRBV3-1 (or the pseudogene TRBV3-2); perhaps TRBD1 as D (5 bases). This TCR came from a woman in her forties or fifties who had recovered from COVID-19. The CDR3 nucleotides read TGTGCCAGCAGGGAACAGGATGCGAACACTGAAGCTTTCTTT. Amino acids: CASREQDANTEAFF.